This T cell receptor beta chain was identified in a study of OX40 agonist ivuxolimab in advanced cancers. Study results and limitations: In the 0.1 to 3.0 mg/kg range, CD4+ and CD8+ blood T cells had expanded clonally by week 6.

In germline, CDR1 is WNHNN, CDR2 SYGVQD (reference sequence). This CDR3 contains 13 residues. Trimming left V 2 bases short and J 6 bases short, with 5 bases between. Here immunoSEQ multiplex PCR was the method, and the copy in TCRdb shows in-frame clones only, minus some. The table includes about 88,000 clones, approximately 87% detected once. Of note for this clone: The antigen is not known.

The specimen comprised CD4+ or CD8+ T cells sorted from blood, sampled in a trial of the OX40 agonist ivuxolimab. This chain joins TRBV10-1 and TRBJ1-6, with D unresolved. The sequence derives from an adult with an advanced solid tumor such as melanoma, head and neck, liver or kidney cancer. CDR3 sequence reads: CASSERSNSPLHF. The CDR3 DNA sequence: TGCGCCAGCAGTGAGAGGAGTAATTCACCCCTCCACTTT.